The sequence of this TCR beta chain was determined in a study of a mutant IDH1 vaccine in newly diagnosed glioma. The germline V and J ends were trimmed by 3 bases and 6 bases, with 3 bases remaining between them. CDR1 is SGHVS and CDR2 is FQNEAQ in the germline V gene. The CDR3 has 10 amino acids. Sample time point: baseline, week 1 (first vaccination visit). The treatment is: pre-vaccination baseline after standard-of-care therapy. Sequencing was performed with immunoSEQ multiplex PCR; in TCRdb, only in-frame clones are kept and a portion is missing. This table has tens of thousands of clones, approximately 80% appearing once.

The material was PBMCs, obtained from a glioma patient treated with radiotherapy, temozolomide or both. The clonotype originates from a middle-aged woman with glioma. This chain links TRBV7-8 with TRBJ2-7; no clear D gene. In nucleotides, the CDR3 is TGTGCCAGCAGCTTCCGCGAGCAGTACTTC. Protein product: CASSFREQYF.